This TCR beta chain appears in the sequencing data of a study of vaccination and CD4 T cells after COVID-19. There are 15 residues in the CDR3. V shed 5 bases and J 3 bases; nucleotides not matched to a gene: 7. CDR1 MDHEN and CDR2 SYDVKM come from the germline V gene. As for time point: late sampling 161 to 241 days after vaccination in a few convalescent patients. TCRdb called the PCR reads again in MiXCR, with one record for every CDR3 protein. This sample has about 36,000 distinct CDR3 sequences, with 36% found just once. The clonotype was recovered from a human donor who had recovered from COVID-19. Sequencing was performed on CD4+ T cells from blood, taken about 7 months after SARS-CoV-2 vaccination. The V and J genes are TRBV28 and TRBJ1-5, with 7 bases fitting TRBD1. CDR3 protein: CASSGAGTVNQPQHF. In DNA, the CDR3 is TGTGCCAGCAGTGGAGCGGGGACAGTCAATCAGCCCCAGCATTTT.